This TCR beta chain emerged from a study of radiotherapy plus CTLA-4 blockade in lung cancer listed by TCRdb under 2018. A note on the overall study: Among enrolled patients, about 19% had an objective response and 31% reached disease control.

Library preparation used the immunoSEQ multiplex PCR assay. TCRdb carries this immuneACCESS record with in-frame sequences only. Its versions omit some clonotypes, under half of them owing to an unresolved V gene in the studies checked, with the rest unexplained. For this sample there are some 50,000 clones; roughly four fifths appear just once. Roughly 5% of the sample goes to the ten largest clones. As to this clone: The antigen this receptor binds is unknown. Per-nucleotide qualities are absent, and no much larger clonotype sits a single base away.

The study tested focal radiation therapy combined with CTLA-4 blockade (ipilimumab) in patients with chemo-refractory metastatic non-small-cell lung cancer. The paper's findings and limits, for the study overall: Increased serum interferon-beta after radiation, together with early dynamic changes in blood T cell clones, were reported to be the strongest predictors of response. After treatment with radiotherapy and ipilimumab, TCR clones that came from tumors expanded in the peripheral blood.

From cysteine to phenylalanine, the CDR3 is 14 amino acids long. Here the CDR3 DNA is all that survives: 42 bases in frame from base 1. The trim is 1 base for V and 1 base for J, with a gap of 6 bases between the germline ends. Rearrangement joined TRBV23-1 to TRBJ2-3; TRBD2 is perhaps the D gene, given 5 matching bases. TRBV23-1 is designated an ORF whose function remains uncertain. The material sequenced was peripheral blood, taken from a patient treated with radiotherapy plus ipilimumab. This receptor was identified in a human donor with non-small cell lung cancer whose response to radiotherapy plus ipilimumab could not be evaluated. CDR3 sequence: CASSQYGGTDTQYF. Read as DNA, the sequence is TGCGCCAGCAGTCAATACGGGGGCACAGATACGCAGTATTTT.